A selection of T cell receptor beta chains follows, all from one sample in a study of shared clonotypes between healthy human individuals. The protocol was immunoSEQ multiplex PCR, while the TCRdb copy is restricted to in-frame clones and leaves out a portion. There are nearly 1,000,000 clones in the sample; over 75% occur only once, and nearly 1.5% lies in the top ten. What was sequenced was memory CD4+ T cells sorted from blood. These receptor sequences come from a young man in good health. The CDR3 runs from the conserved cysteine through the conserved F or W. The D gene is left open where the match is weak. The size of a clone is reported for some rows only, either as once, few or many, or as a class for expanded clones.

- | TRBJ1-1 | TRBV27 | - | CASSPDLMSTEAFF | TGTGCCAGCAGCCCGGATCTCATGAGCACTGAAGCTTTCTTT
- | TRBJ1-1 | TRBV30 | - | CAWRANTEAFF | TGTGCCTGGAGGGCGAACACTGAAGCTTTCTTT
- | TRBJ2-3 | TRBV6-6 | - | CASSYSGVGGTDTQYF | TGTGCCAGCAGTTACTCGGGAGTAGGGGGCACAGATACGCAGTATTTT
- | TRBJ2-7 | TRBV10-3 | - | CAIRTSSYEQYF | TGTGCCATCAGGACGAGCTCCTACGAGCAGTACTTC
TRBD2 | TRBJ2-7 | TRBV30 | - | CAWTIAGGTYEQYF | TGTGCCTGGACAATAGCGGGAGGTACCTACGAGCAGTACTTC
- | TRBJ2-5 | TRBV30 | - | CAWSGSVTYQETQYF | TGTGCCTGGAGCGGTAGCGTCACGTACCAAGAGACCCAGTACTTC
TRBD2 | TRBJ2-7 | TRBV4-3 | - | CASSQLAGEFYEQYF | TGCGCCAGCAGCCAGCTAGCGGGAGAGTTCTACGAGCAGTACTTC
- | TRBJ2-4 | TRBV6-5 | - | CASRSRGRGNIQYF | TGTGCCAGCAGATCAAGGGGGCGGGGGAACATTCAGTACTTC
TRBD2 | TRBJ2-7 | TRBV19 | - | CASSLTSGGAYEQYF | TGTGCCAGTAGCCTGACTAGCGGGGGGGCCTACGAGCAGTACTTC
- | TRBJ1-3 | TRBV18 | - | CASSPARDSGNTIYF | TGTGCCAGCTCACCGGCCAGAGACTCTGGAAACACCATATATTTT
- | TRBJ1-1 | TRBV18 | - | CASSPGRDTEAFF | TGTGCCAGCTCACCCGGTCGGGACACTGAAGCTTTCTTT
- | TRBJ1-5 | TRBV2 | - | CASSEGLNQPQHF | TGTGCCAGCAGTGAGGGCCTCAATCAGCCCCAGCATTTT
TRBD1 | TRBJ1-2 | TRBV5-5 | few | CASSLDRVGGYTF | TGTGCCAGCAGCCTCGACAGGGTCGGAGGCTACACCTTC
- | TRBJ1-1 | TRBV7-2 | once | CASSLGQGTFMNTEAFF | TGTGCCAGCAGCTTAGGTCAGGGTACTTTCATGAACACTGAAGCTTTCTTT
- | TRBJ2-7 | TRBV2 | - | CASGRGTPYEQYF | TGTGCCAGCGGCAGGGGAACCCCCTACGAGCAGTACTTC
- | TRBJ2-2 | TRBV5-1 | - | CASSLALATGELFF | TGCGCCAGCAGCTTGGCCCTAGCAACCGGGGAGCTGTTTTTT
- | TRBJ2-5 | TRBV6-5 | - | CASSYGIQETQYF | TGTGCCAGCAGTTACGGGATTCAAGAGACCCAGTACTTC
- | TRBJ2-7 | TRBV7-2 | - | CASSLGTGVRYEQYF | TGTGCCAGCAGCTTAGGTACGGGAGTGAGGTACGAGCAGTACTTC
TRBD2 | TRBJ2-1 | TRBV10-3 | - | CAISESILTSGSNEQFF | TGTGCCATCAGTGAGTCGATTTTGACTAGCGGGAGCAATGAGCAGTTCTTC
- | TRBJ1-4 | TRBV14 | - | CASSPGGAGVEKLFF | TGTGCCAGCAGCCCCGGTGGGGCAGGGGTCGAAAAACTGTTTTTT
- | TRBJ2-7 | TRBV13 | - | CASRLSGLHEQYF | TGTGCCAGCAGATTAAGCGGGCTCCACGAGCAGTACTTC
- | TRBJ2-5 | TRBV10-3 | few | CAISESGLLGGTQYF | TGTGCCATCAGTGAGTCGGGACTCCTCGGCGGGACCCAGTACTTC
- | TRBJ2-2 | TRBV9 | - | CASSVDYTGELFF | TGTGCCAGCAGCGTAGACTACACCGGGGAGCTGTTTTTT
TRBD2 | TRBJ2-1 | TRBV10-3 | few | CAISEGLAHEQFF | TGTGCCATCAGTGAGGGACTAGCCCATGAGCAGTTCTTC
- | TRBJ1-1 | TRBV5-1 | - | CASRRVANTEAFF | TGCGCCAGCAGGAGGGTTGCTAACACTGAAGCTTTCTTT
TRBD1 | TRBJ2-1 | TRBV29-1 | - | CSVAGQGIYNEQFF | TGCAGCGTTGCGGGACAGGGAATATACAATGAGCAGTTCTTC
TRBD1 | TRBJ1-6 | TRBV11-2 | - | CASSSFSGGPLHF | TGTGCCAGCAGCTCGTTTTCAGGGGGACCCCTCCACTTT
TRBD1 | TRBJ1-2 | TRBV29-1 | few | CSVGTEGSYTF | TGCAGCGTCGGGACAGAGGGAAGCTACACCTTC
- | TRBJ2-3 | TRBV30 | - | CAWSAGNTQYF | TGTGCCTGGAGTGCTGGAAATACGCAGTATTTT
TRBD2 | TRBJ2-1 | TRBV7-9 | - | CASSLAASGYEQFF | TGTGCCAGCAGCTTAGCCGCTAGCGGGTATGAGCAGTTCTTC
- | TRBJ1-1 | TRBV5-5 | - | CASSLAPFTEAFF | TGTGCCAGCAGCTTGGCACCATTCACTGAAGCTTTCTTT
- | TRBJ2-5 | TRBV6-1 | - | CASSEGSVQKTQYF | TGTGCCAGCAGTGAAGGTTCCGTCCAAAAGACCCAGTACTTC
TRBD2 | TRBJ2-7 | TRBV6-5 | - | CASSAGTTYEQYF | TGTGCCAGCAGTGCCGGGACTACCTACGAGCAGTACTTC
- | TRBJ2-4 | TRBV19 | - | CASKTGTVQYF | TGTGCCAGTAAGACCGGGACGGTCCAGTACTTC
- | TRBJ2-5 | TRBV18 | - | CASSPPVRGTLQETQYF | TGTGCCAGCTCACCACCCGTTAGGGGGACCCTCCAAGAGACCCAGTACTTC
TRBD2 | TRBJ2-3 | TRBV10-3 | - | CAISERTSGSTDTQYF | TGTGCCATCAGTGAACGGACTAGCGGCAGCACAGATACGCAGTATTTT
- | TRBJ2-7 | TRBV5-4 | once | CASSFGAGYEQYF | TGTGCCAGCAGCTTCGGGGCGGGCTACGAGCAGTACTTC
- | TRBJ1-2 | TRBV30 | few | CAWSVTLNYGYTF | TGTGCCTGGAGTGTTACTTTGAACTATGGCTACACCTTC
TRBD1 | TRBJ2-2 | TRBV5-3 | - | CASSNTDRGWELFF | TGTGCCAGCAGCAATACTGACAGGGGCTGGGAGCTGTTTTTT
TRBD1 | TRBJ2-7 | TRBV28 | few | CASSFGLDRGLYEQYF | TGTGCCAGCAGTTTTGGCCTGGACAGGGGGCTCTACGAGCAGTACTTC
- | TRBJ1-4 | TRBV19 | few | CASNRAAMGEKLFF | TGTGCCAGTAACAGGGCAGCGATGGGCGAAAAACTGTTTTTT
- | TRBJ1-3 | TRBV6-6 | - | CASSSPGDPEGNTIYF | TGTGCCAGCAGTTCCCCGGGGGACCCCGAGGGAAACACCATATATTTT
TRBD1 | TRBJ1-3 | TRBV6-1 | - | CASSLDRGSGNTIYF | TGTGCCAGCAGCCTGGACAGGGGCTCTGGAAACACCATATATTTT
- | TRBJ1-1 | TRBV29-1 | many | CSVAGAGEAFF | TGCAGCGTTGCGGGGGCAGGTGAAGCTTTCTTT
- | TRBJ2-7 | TRBV6-5 | - | CASKAGQITYEQYF | TGTGCCAGCAAGGCAGGCCAGATTACCTACGAGCAGTACTTC
TRBD1 | TRBJ1-2 | TRBV7-2 | - | CASRSRTGGDYGYTF | TGTGCCAGCAGATCGAGGACAGGGGGCGACTATGGCTACACCTTC
- | TRBJ2-7 | TRBV5-1 | - | CASSFDGGYEQYF | TGCGCCAGCAGTTTCGACGGGGGTTACGAGCAGTACTTC
- | TRBJ1-5 | TRBV6-1 | - | CASSDKTGLPQHF | TGTGCCAGCAGTGACAAGACGGGTTTGCCCCAGCATTTT
TRBD2 | TRBJ2-1 | TRBV18 | - | CASSLRAGGPDEQFF | TGTGCCAGCTCACTTAGAGCGGGAGGGCCCGATGAGCAGTTCTTC
- | TRBJ2-5 | TRBV14 | - | CASSHSGFVVQTQYF | TGTGCCAGCAGCCACTCAGGGTTCGTGGTACAGACCCAGTACTTC
- | TRBJ1-6 | TRBV28 | - | CASRVGNSPLHF | TGTGCCAGCAGGGTAGGAAATTCACCCCTCCACTTT
TRBD2 | TRBJ2-5 | TRBV10-3 | - | CAISDPGLAGVQETQYF | TGTGCCATCAGTGACCCAGGATTAGCGGGGGTCCAAGAGACCCAGTACTTC
- | TRBJ1-1 | TRBV18 | few | CASSPNRDTEAFF | TGTGCCAGCTCACCAAACAGGGACACTGAAGCTTTCTTT
TRBD1 | TRBJ1-6 | TRBV7-2 | - | CASSLLSAGGSSPLHF | TGTGCCAGCAGCTTACTCTCGGCAGGGGGAAGTTCACCCCTCCACTTT
- | TRBJ2-6 | TRBV5-1 | - | CASSAGRPGSGANVLTF | TGCGCCAGCAGCGCGGGACGCCCAGGGTCTGGGGCCAACGTCCTGACTTTC
TRBD1 | TRBJ2-7 | TRBV4-2 | - | CASSLDRSYEQYF | TGTGCCAGCAGCCTGGACAGGAGCTACGAGCAGTACTTC
TRBD1 | TRBJ1-1 | TRBV5-1 | - | CASSSQGALLVNTEAFF | TGCGCCAGCAGCTCACAGGGGGCCTTACTGGTGAACACTGAAGCTTTCTTT
- | TRBJ2-2 | TRBV5-1 | few | CASSLGHNTGELFF | TGCGCCAGCAGCTTGGGCCATAACACCGGGGAGCTGTTTTTT
TRBD1 | TRBJ2-7 | TRBV30 | few | CAWSVGTGSSYEQYF | TGTGCCTGGAGTGTCGGGACAGGGAGCTCCTACGAGCAGTACTTC
TRBD2 | TRBJ2-1 | TRBV7-2 | - | CASSLGRGRANEQFF | TGTGCCAGCAGCTTAGGACGCGGGAGGGCCAATGAGCAGTTCTTC